This is a list of T cell receptor beta chains from one sample in a study of blood T cell repertoires in COVID-19. Sequencing was performed with immunoSEQ multiplex PCR; in TCRdb, only in-frame clones are kept and a portion is missing. Among 200,000 to 250,000 clones listed, 80% to 95% were seen once. Material: PBMCs or T cells enriched from blood (not recorded which). The source of these receptors is a woman aged 18-29 years who had recovered from COVID-19. CDR3s include the opening cysteine and the closing phenylalanine or tryptophan. The D gene is left open where the match is weak. Part of the rows lack a size; the others show once, few, many or a class for expanded clones.

clone size: -
J gene: TRBJ1-1
V gene: TRBV19
D gene: TRBD1
CDR3 protein: CASSLRQGTEAFF
CDR3 DNA: TGTGCCAGTAGTCTACGACAGGGAACTGAAGCTTTCTTT

clone size: once
J gene: TRBJ2-7
V gene: TRBV18
D gene: -
CDR3 protein: CASSRMQGYYEQYF
CDR3 DNA: TGTGCCAGCTCACGTATGCAGGGATATTACGAGCAGTACTTC

clone size: -
J gene: TRBJ2-3
V gene: TRBV6-5
D gene: -
CDR3 protein: CASSYGAGGLDTQYF
CDR3 DNA: TGTGCCAGCAGTTATGGGGCAGGGGGGTTAGATACGCAGTATTTT

clone size: -
J gene: TRBJ1-1
V gene: TRBV18
D gene: -
CDR3 protein: CASSPSEIMNTEAFF
CDR3 DNA: TGTGCCAGCTCACCCTCAGAAATTATGAACACTGAAGCTTTCTTT

clone size: -
J gene: TRBJ1-4
V gene: TRBV10-2
D gene: -
CDR3 protein: CASSDGRGLPGEKLFF
CDR3 DNA: TGCGCCAGCAGTGATGGTAGGGGCCTCCCCGGGGAAAAACTGTTTTTT

clone size: -
J gene: TRBJ2-5
V gene: TRBV10-3
D gene: -
CDR3 protein: CAISDPLQETQYF
CDR3 DNA: TGTGCCATCAGTGACCCCCTACAAGAGACCCAGTACTTC

clone size: -
J gene: TRBJ1-2
V gene: TRBV29-1
D gene: TRBD1
CDR3 protein: CSVVGTGGNGAYGYTF
CDR3 DNA: TGCAGCGTTGTTGGGACAGGGGGCAACGGGGCCTATGGCTACACCTTC

clone size: -
J gene: TRBJ2-7
V gene: TRBV7-2
D gene: -
CDR3 protein: CASSLVPRYEQYF
CDR3 DNA: TGTGCCAGCAGCTTAGTTCCTAGGTACGAGCAGTACTTC

clone size: -
J gene: TRBJ1-2
V gene: TRBV10-3
D gene: TRBD1
CDR3 protein: CATGQGQGALSGYTF
CDR3 DNA: TGTGCCACCGGACAGGGACAGGGGGCGCTTAGCGGCTACACCTTC

clone size: -
J gene: TRBJ1-1
V gene: TRBV10-3
D gene: -
CDR3 protein: CAIRVADLRNTEAFF
CDR3 DNA: TGTGCCATCAGGGTTGCGGACTTACGGAACACTGAAGCTTTCTTT

clone size: -
J gene: TRBJ1-1
V gene: TRBV5-1
D gene: -
CDR3 protein: CASSRDTEAFF
CDR3 DNA: TGCGCCAGCAGCCGCGATACTGAAGCTTTCTTT

clone size: -
J gene: TRBJ2-3
V gene: TRBV5-1
D gene: -
CDR3 protein: CASSLESSPNTDTQYF
CDR3 DNA: TGCGCCAGCAGCTTGGAATCCAGTCCCAACACAGATACGCAGTATTTT

clone size: -
J gene: TRBJ2-3
V gene: TRBV24-1
D gene: TRBD1
CDR3 protein: CATSEPGQGLTDTQYF
CDR3 DNA: TGTGCCACCAGTGAACCGGGACAGGGGTTGACAGATACGCAGTATTTT

clone size: -
J gene: TRBJ2-1
V gene: TRBV25-1
D gene: TRBD2
CDR3 protein: CASRPTPGTSGFNEQFF
CDR3 DNA: TGTGCCAGCAGACCCACCCCCGGGACTAGCGGGTTCAATGAGCAGTTCTTC

clone size: -
J gene: TRBJ2-3
V gene: TRBV5-4
D gene: TRBD2
CDR3 protein: CASSWTDSGSGADTQYF
CDR3 DNA: TGTGCCAGCAGCTGGACCGATAGCGGGAGTGGTGCAGATACGCAGTATTTT

clone size: -
J gene: TRBJ1-2
V gene: TRBV19
D gene: -
CDR3 protein: CASSIGTQRGLYTF
CDR3 DNA: TGTGCCAGTAGTATCGGTACCCAGAGAGGATTATACACCTTC